The T cell receptor (beta chain) described here comes from a study of shared clonotypes between healthy human individuals. Study-wide results and caveats: The generation probabilities recorded for non-shared clonotypes fell below those of clonotypes shared by all four donors. The naive CD4 repertoires of a handful of donors were compared, and 5% to 6.5% of clonotypes were shared.

As for this clone: Its antigen remains unidentified.

The CDR3 consists of 11 residues. V was shortened by 4 bases and J by 12 bases, with 11 bases between the two germline ends. Germline assignment: CDR1 SGDLS and CDR2 YYNGEE. The method was immunoSEQ multiplex PCR; TCRdb's version includes in-frame clones alone and lacks a portion of them. This sample has approximately 2.1 million clones; over 85% occur once, and the top ten carry about 0.41%. The chain has TRBV9 and TRBJ2-1; D is perhaps TRBD1 or TRBD2 (5 bases each). Sequencing was done on a sample of naive CD4+ T cells from PBMCs. The subset is: CD45RA+ positively selected. The receptor comes from a man younger than 35 in good health. Some clones in this sample may be carry-over from other donors' samples. Here the CDR3 DNA reads TGTGCCAGCAGCAGAGGGGCGGCGCAGTTCTTC. Protein product: CASSRGAAQFF.